This passage covers 31 T cell receptor beta chains from one sample sequenced in a study of cytomegalovirus exposure and HLA in healthy donors. Method: immunoSEQ multiplex PCR; TCRdb's copy keeps in-frame clones and lacks some. The repertoire consists of over 250,000 clones, with 80% to 90% occurring once and the leading ten covering roughly 1%. Sequencing used PBMCs. Receptors originate from a woman aged 18-30 years in good health and CMV-seronegative.

The CDR3 sequence is CASSGDRANYGYTF. The CDR3 DNA follows: TGCGCCAGCAGCGGGGACAGGGCTAACTATGGCTACACCTTC. The V gene is TRBV5-1, the J gene TRBJ1-2, with TRBD1 matching over 9 bases. Losses at the gene ends were 4 bases for V and 0 bases for J; bases not matched to a gene: 1. The CDR3 extends over 14 amino acids. Germline-derived CDR1 and CDR2 are SGHRS and YFSETQ. Based on the CDR3 plus reference TRBV5-1 and TRBJ1-2, the full variable domain is KAGVTQTPRYLIKTRGQQVTLSCSPISGHRSVSWYQQTPGQGLQFLFEYFSETQRNKGNFPGRFSGRQFSNSRSEMNVSTLELGDSALYLCASSGDRANYGYTFGSGTRLTVV.

The rearrangement links TRBV27 to TRBJ1-1; TRBD1 aligns across 10 bases. V lost 6 bases and J lost 6; bases outside the gene matches: 10. The germline V gene encodes CDR1 MNHEY and CDR2 SMNVEV (reference sequence). The CDR3 is 15 amino acids. CDR3 nucleotides: TGTGCCAGCAGCATGACAGGGGGCGTTTCTCCTGAAGCTTTCTTT. Residues: CASSMTGGVSPEAFF.

By its share, this clone is medium-sized (0.01 to 0.1%). V is TRBV2 and J is TRBJ2-1; maybe TRBD1 (6 bases). Germline assignment: CDR1 SNHLY and CDR2 FYNNEI. Trimming took off 11 bases at V and 5 bases at J, with 16 bases between the two ends. The CDR3 sequence is 13 residues long. In nucleotides, the CDR3 is TGTGCCTATAAAAGGGACAATGACAATGAGCAGTTCTTC. Its translation is CAYKRDNDNEQFF.

This rearrangement joins TRBV5-1 to TRBJ1-1; D is perhaps TRBD1 (5 bases). This CDR3 comprises 14 residues. V shed 6 bases and J shed 5 bases, with 17 bases lying between them. Germline CDR1 SGHRS, CDR2 YFSETQ. CDR3 residues: CASNTSPQGTEAFF. The CDR3 nucleotides are TGCGCCAGCAACACGAGCCCCCAGGGTACTGAAGCTTTCTTT.

V is TRBV11-3 and J is TRBJ1-2, with D unclear. The V gene's germline CDR1 is SGHNT and CDR2 YENEEA. The CDR3 spans 14 residues. V was trimmed by 0 bases and J by 1 base, leaving 6 bases between them. The CDR3 is CASSLERGNYGYTF. Written as DNA, the CDR3 is TGTGCCAGCAGCTTAGAACGCGGTAACTATGGCTACACCTTC. The variable domain in full, completed from reference TRBV11-3 and TRBJ1-2, reads EAGVVQSPRYKIIEKKQPVAFWCNPISGHNTLYWYLQNLGQGPELLIRYENEEAVDDSQLPKDRFSAERLKGVDSTLKIQPAELGDSAVYLCASSLERGNYGYTFGSGTRLTVV.

V and J are TRBV28 and TRBJ2-1; TRBD2 matches at 7 bases. CDR1 is MDHEN and CDR2 is SYDVKM in the germline V gene. The length of the CDR3 is 14 residues. V dropped 8 bases and J dropped 8; count of bases not matched to a gene: 12. As DNA, the CDR3 is TGTGCCAGCGGGAGGGGCGGGATTGTACATGAGCAGTTCTTC. It specifies CASGRGGIVHEQFF.

The chain carries TRBV9 and TRBJ1-5; TRBD1 aligns across 7 bases. V was clipped by 0 bases and J by 6 bases; unmatched bases: 6. CDR1 SGDLS and CDR2 YYNGEE come from the germline V gene. The CDR3 is 15 amino acids. DNA for the CDR3: TGTGCCAGCAGCGTAGAAGGGGGCGCGGGTCAGCCCCAGCATTTT. Encoded protein: CASSVEGGAGQPQHF.

The table lists this clone with a count of one. The chain couples TRBV5-1 to TRBJ2-3; tentatively, D is TRBD2 (5 bases). In germline, CDR1 is SGHRS, CDR2 YFSETQ. V lost 3 bases and J lost 6, with 14 bases in between. CDR3 length: 14 amino acids. In DNA, the CDR3 is TGCGCCAGCAGCTCGGGGTGGGAAGGTGATACGCAGTATTTT. Amino acids: CASSSGWEGDTQYF.

This clone was picked up one time. The V and J genes are TRBV4-3 and TRBJ2-7; D uncertain. Germline CDR1 is LGHNA and CDR2 is YSLEER. The CDR3 covers 15 residues. The germline V and J ends were trimmed by 1 base and 0 bases, with 10 bases remaining between them. As DNA, the CDR3 is TGCGCCAGCAGCCAAGGCACGGAGCTCTCCTACGAGCAGTACTTC. Protein product: CASSQGTELSYEQYF.

The chain joins TRBV7-6 to TRBJ1-1; D call uncertain. Trimming shortened V by 5 bases and J by 0 bases, and 13 bases separated the two germline ends. The CDR3 has 15 amino acids. Germline assignment: CDR1 SGHVS and CDR2 FNYEAQ. DNA for the CDR3: TGTGCCAGCAGCCTGGGCCTTTTGATGAACACTGAAGCTTTCTTT. Translation gives CASSLGLLMNTEAFF.

The genes are TRBV2 and TRBJ1-2; 7 positions match TRBD1. CDR1 and CDR2 from the germline V gene are SNHLY and FYNNEI. This CDR3 contains 12 residues. With 6 bases clipped from V and 5 bases from J, the junction kept 3 bases outside the gene matches. The CDR3 DNA is TGTGCCAGCAGAAGACAGGGATATGGCTACACCTTC. This codes for CASRRQGYGYTF.

This chain uses TRBV7-9 with TRBJ2-4, with 10 nucleotides matching TRBD1. In germline, CDR1 is SEHNR, CDR2 FQNEAQ (reference sequence). This CDR3 is built from 16 residues. The trim removed 0 bases at V and 4 bases at J, leaving 3 bases unmatched. The DNA of the CDR3 is TGTGCCAGCAGCTTAGCCAGGACAGGGGGTAAAAACATTCAGTACTTC. This translates into CASSLARTGGKNIQYF.

This chain uses TRBV5-8 with TRBJ1-2, with 8 bases identical to TRBD1. CDR1 and CDR2 (germline): SGHTS, YDEGEE. The CDR3 extends over 15 amino acids. The trim removed 3 bases at V and 8 bases at J, leaving 12 bases unmatched. CDR3 sequence reads: CASSYTGGVERGYTF. The CDR3 DNA follows: TGTGCCAGCAGCTATACAGGGGGGGTCGAGCGCGGCTACACCTTC.

The rearrangement links TRBV7-2 to TRBJ2-2; D perhaps matches TRBD1 (5 bases). V lost 2 bases to trimming and J lost 0 bases, with 10 bases between them. CDR3 length: 16 amino acids. The V gene's germline CDR1 is SGHTA and CDR2 FQGNSA. Here the CDR3 reads CASSLNGAANTGELFF. CDR3 nucleotides: TGTGCCAGCAGCTTAAATGGGGCGGCGAACACCGGGGAGCTGTTTTTT.

The chain recombines TRBV28 with TRBJ2-7; TRBD1 aligns across 8 bases. Germline assignment: CDR1 MDHEN and CDR2 SYDVKM. The CDR3 consists of 13 residues. V trimming: 8 bases; J trimming: 3 bases; junction bases outside the gene matches: 6. The CDR3 DNA reads as TGTGCCAGCGGCGGGACAGGCGTCTACGAGCAGTACTTC. It encodes CASGGTGVYEQYF.

This chain uses TRBV6-5 with TRBJ2-3; 7 bases are a match to TRBD2. This CDR3 contains 15 residues. J was trimmed by 1 base and V by 6 bases; bases with no gene match: 7. Germline V gene sequence: CDR1 MNHEY, CDR2 SVGAGI. The chain's CDR3 is CASRWDAGGTDTQYF. As DNA, the CDR3 is TGTGCCAGCAGATGGGATGCGGGGGGCACAGATACGCAGTATTTT.

As DNA, the CDR3 is TGCAGCGCCCGAGCGTCAGGGCGTGGATCACCCCTCCACTTT. It is translated as CSARASGRGSPLHF. The chain joins TRBV29-1 to TRBJ1-6; a weak D match, TRBD1 (5 bases). Per germline, CDR1 SQVTM and CDR2 ANQGSEA. This CDR3 has 14 amino acids. V was trimmed by 7 bases and J by 10 bases, leaving 20 bases between them.

The count of this clone is one. This chain connects TRBV10-3 to TRBJ2-5; D is undetermined. Trimming stripped 0 bases from V and 6 bases from J, with 14 bases between. The CDR3 spans 15 residues. CDR1 ENHRY and CDR2 SYGVKD come from the germline V gene. The CDR3 loop reads CAISESGLAEKTQYF. The CDR3 DNA reads TGTGCCATCAGTGAGTCGGGTTTAGCTGAGAAGACCCAGTACTTC.

The chain is built from TRBV19 and TRBJ2-7, with D maybe TRBD2 (7 bases). V lost 3 bases to trimming and J lost 6 bases, with 12 bases between them. The CDR3 contains 13 residues. Germline CDR1 and CDR2: LNHDA and SQIVND (reference sequence). The CDR3 DNA reads as TGTGCCAGTAGTATGGGGGGGCATAGCGAGCAGTACTTC. It specifies CASSMGGHSEQYF.

The chain is built from TRBV7-8 and TRBJ1-1; D call uncertain. CDR3 length: 14 amino acids. From germline, CDR1 is SGHVS and CDR2 FQNEAQ. V was shortened by 3 bases and J by 0 bases, with 8 bases between the two germline ends. CDR3 loop: CASSFKKMNTEAFF. CDR3 in DNA: TGTGCCAGCAGCTTTAAAAAAATGAACACTGAAGCTTTCTTT.

The rearrangement joins TRBV27 to TRBJ1-2; 9 bases are a match to TRBD1. Germline values: CDR1 MNHEY, CDR2 SMNVEV (reference sequence). V was pared by 3 bases and J by 4 bases, with 9 bases of the junction left unmatched. The CDR3 covers 16 residues. In DNA, the CDR3 is TGTGCCAGCAGTTTCTCCAAGGGACAGGGAGGCTATGGCTACACCTTC. Translated, it gives CASSFSKGQGGYGYTF.

The chain couples TRBV10-2 to TRBJ2-6, with a possible D match to TRBD1 (6 bases). CDR3 length equals 14 residues. From germline, CDR1 is WSHSY and CDR2 SAAADI. V lost 7 bases, J lost 2 bases, and 9 bases lay in between. The CDR3, as DNA: TGCGCCAGCATGAACAGGGCTGGGGCCAACGTCCTGACTTTC. Translated, it gives CASMNRAGANVLTF.

The CDR3 sequence is CASSFGGTSGTYEQYF. The CDR3 DNA is TGTGCCAGCAGCTTTGGTGGGACTAGCGGGACCTACGAGCAGTACTTC. The gene calls are TRBV12-1 and TRBJ2-7; the table's TRBD2 call for D was not verified on the DNA. TRBV12-1 is described as a pseudogene. This CDR3 contains 16 residues.

V is TRBV27 and J is TRBJ1-2; D unclear. V was trimmed by 1 base and J by 0 bases, leaving 9 bases between them. The CDR3 runs to 15 residues. Per germline, CDR1 MNHEY and CDR2 SMNVEV (reference sequence). In DNA form, the CDR3 reads TGTGCCAGCAGTTTATGGGCCAGTTCTAACTATGGCTACACCTTC. Translation: CASSLWASSNYGYTF.

The chain's CDR3 is CSVLGGGSGNTIYF. The CDR3 DNA sequence: TGCAGCGTCTTAGGGGGCGGCTCTGGAAACACCATATATTTT. This chain uses TRBV29-1 with TRBJ1-3, with TRBD1 identical over 7 bases. The junction had 5 bases not matched to a gene; V was cut back by 6 bases and J by 0 bases. CDR1 and CDR2 (germline): SQVTM, ANQGSEA. This CDR3 is built from 14 residues.

The V and J genes are TRBV6-5 and TRBJ1-3; tentative D call: TRBD1 (5 bases). Trimming stripped 6 bases from V and 7 bases from J, with 13 bases between. Germline V gene lookup returns CDR1 MNHEY and CDR2 SVGAGI. This CDR3 is 13 amino acids long. In nucleotides, the CDR3 is TGTGCCAGCAGGTCGGGGGGTCGGAACACCATATATTTT. Translated, it gives CASRSGGRNTIYF.

This clone was seen only a few times. CDR3 loop: CACTRQGQQSSQNIQYF. CDR3 bases: TGTGCCTGTACAAGACAGGGGCAACAGTCTAGCCAAAACATTCAGTACTTC. This chain connects TRBV30 to TRBJ2-4, with 8 bases fitting TRBD1. The germline gives CDR1 GTSNPN, CDR2 SVGIG (reference sequence). V lost 6 bases to trimming and J lost 5 bases; unmatched junction nucleotides: 18. The CDR3 has 17 residues.

In its sample, this clone was seen a few times. The chain has TRBV29-1 and TRBJ2-3, with 10 positions matching TRBD2. The J segment lost 4 bases and the V segment lost 7 bases, leaving 8 bases of the junction unmatched. CDR1 and CDR2 (germline): SQVTM, ANQGSEA. The CDR3 sequence is 14 residues long. The DNA of the CDR3 is TGCAGCGCGGGGGTTAGCGGGGGGCCAGATACGCAGTATTTT. As protein: CSAGVSGGPDTQYF.

The chain recombines TRBV30 with TRBJ2-4; D is perhaps TRBD2 (6 bases). The germline V gene encodes CDR1 GTSNPN and CDR2 SVGIG (reference sequence). The CDR3 has 15 amino acids. The V end was cut by 3 bases, the J end by 0 bases, with 12 bases between. The CDR3 loop reads CAWSDGTLAKNIQYF. The CDR3 nucleotides read TGTGCCTGGAGCGACGGGACTTTAGCCAAAAACATTCAGTACTTC.

This clone was picked up a small number of times. This chain links TRBV27 with TRBJ2-7; 10 bases map to TRBD2. CDR3 length: 16 residues. Germline lookup yields CDR1 MNHEY and CDR2 SMNVEV (reference sequence). Trimming cost V 4 bases and J 4 bases; bases outside gene matches: 10. CDR3 in amino acids: CASSYLASGSIYEQYF. The CDR3 bases are TGTGCCAGCAGTTATTTGGCTAGCGGGAGTATATACGAGCAGTACTTC.

This chain links TRBV27 with TRBJ2-7; D is perhaps TRBD1 (5 bases). Trimming took off 2 bases at V and 1 base at J, with 12 bases between the two ends. The CDR3 is 15 residues long. From germline, CDR1 is MNHEY and CDR2 SMNVEV (reference sequence). The CDR3 sequence: CASSLQGSSSYEQYF. The CDR3 DNA reads as TGTGCCAGCAGTTTACAGGGCAGTTCATCCTACGAGCAGTACTTC.